This T cell receptor beta chain was obtained from a study of response to subunit inactivated influenza vaccine. TCRdb reprocessed the RT-PCR reads via MiXCR and lists one record per CDR3 protein. The sample has roughly 760,000 distinct CDR3 sequences, 21% seen once. The CDR3 totals 15 residues. In germline, CDR1 is SGHVS, CDR2 FNYEAQ. The junction had 9 bases not matched to a gene; V was cut back by 5 bases and J by 6 bases. The sequencing here drew on PBMCs from blood, taken 5 days after vaccination. The chain employs TRBV7-6 and TRBJ2-7; the match to TRBD1 covers 11 bases. This TCR derives from a man in his fifties who received an inactivated influenza vaccine. CDR3 in amino acids: CASSPRTGGGAEQYF. Here the CDR3 DNA reads TGTGCCAGCAGCCCTCGGACAGGGGGCGGGGCCGAGCAGTACTTC. The full variable domain, in which reference TRBV7-6 and TRBJ2-7 provide the parts outside the CDR3, is GAGVSQSPRYKVTKRGQDVALRCDPISGHVSLYWYRQALGQGPEFLTYFNYEAQQDKSGLPNDRFSAERPEGSISTLTIQRTEQRDSAMYRCASSPRTGGGAEQYFGPGTRLTVT.